What follows are 30 T cell receptor beta chains derived from one specimen sequenced in a study of identical twins. MiXCR, run by TCRdb on the 5' RACE reads, gives a single entry per CDR3 protein. The data contain 450,000 or so distinct CDR3 sequences, about a fifth of them singletons. Sequencing used naive T cells sorted from blood. The source of these receptors is a man aged 50 or older in good health.

In its sample, this clonotype was seen many times. This CDR3 is CASSQDRDSYEQYF. The CDR3 DNA is TGCGCCAGCAGCCAAGATAGGGATTCCTACGAGCAGTACTTC. The chain carries TRBV4-3 and TRBJ2-7; D uncertain. The CDR3 is 14 residues long. V lost 0 bases and J lost 1, with 7 bases in between. The germline CDR1 and CDR2 sequences are LGHNA and YSLEER.

This sequence joins TRBV18 and TRBJ2-1; the match to TRBD2 covers 8 bases. The V gene's germline CDR1 is KGHSH and CDR2 LQKENI. This CDR3 contains 16 residues. Unmatched junction bases numbered 7, after V lost 5 bases and J lost 1 base. The CDR3 loop reads CASSIAGRGSYNEQFF. CDR3 bases: TGTGCCAGCTCAATAGCCGGGAGGGGTTCCTACAATGAGCAGTTCTTC.

This clonotype occurred many times. This chain uses TRBV20-1 with TRBJ2-1, with 9 nucleotides matching TRBD2. Germline V gives CDR1 DFQATT, CDR2 SNEGSKA (reference sequence). The CDR3 extends over 13 amino acids. V lost 5 bases to trimming and J lost 7 bases; unmatched junction nucleotides: 6. The CDR3: CSAATSGLNEQFF. In DNA, the CDR3 is TGCAGTGCTGCGACTAGCGGTCTTAATGAGCAGTTCTTC.

This clonotype appeared a few times. The gene calls are TRBV20-1 and TRBJ2-6, with D possibly being TRBD1 or TRBD2 (6 bases each). This CDR3 has 15 residues. The V gene's germline CDR1 is DFQATT and CDR2 SNEGSKA (reference sequence). V was trimmed by 6 bases and J by 0 bases, leaving 12 bases between them. CDR3 residues: CSAQRGASGANVLTF. Here the CDR3 DNA reads TGCAGTGCCCAAAGGGGGGCCTCTGGGGCCAACGTCCTGACTTTC.

The gene calls are TRBV6-5 and TRBJ2-1; TRBD2 matches at 12 bases. Germline values: CDR1 MNHEY, CDR2 SVGAGI. The CDR3 extends over 17 amino acids. After removal of 2 bases from V and 5 bases from J, the junction contained 7 bases not matched to a gene. CDR3 sequence: CASSYPLAGGSDNEQFF. The CDR3 region has the DNA TGTGCCAGCAGTTACCCCCTAGCGGGAGGGTCTGACAATGAGCAGTTCTTC.

The chain carries TRBV28 and TRBJ2-7; D possibly corresponds to TRBD1 (5 bases). Germline values: CDR1 MDHEN, CDR2 SYDVKM. CDR3 length: 13 amino acids. The V end lost 7 bases, the J end lost 4 bases, and 14 bases lay between the germline ends. The CDR3 coding sequence is TGTGCCAGCACCCCAGGGTGGCAGTACGAGCAGTACTTC. The encoded protein is CASTPGWQYEQYF.

This clonotype was found many times. The chain uses TRBV5-1 and TRBJ1-1; D is uncertain. This CDR3 is built from 14 residues. Trimming stripped 0 bases from V and 7 bases from J, with 13 bases between. Germline V lookup: CDR1 SGHRS, CDR2 YFSETQ. CDR3 in DNA: TGCGCCAGCAGCTTGGTTTATCTCGGGAGTGAAGCTTTCTTT. Translated: CASSLVYLGSEAFF.

This clonotype showed up just a few times. This sequence joins TRBV20-1 and TRBJ1-1; D remains ambiguous. V gave up 3 bases and J gave up 0 bases, with 11 bases separating them. The CDR3 contains 14 residues. Germline V gene sequence: CDR1 DFQATT, CDR2 SNEGSKA (reference sequence). The CDR3 spells CSAREGHMNTEAFF. CDR3 bases: TGCAGTGCTAGGGAAGGGCACATGAACACTGAAGCTTTCTTT.

This clonotype was counted between two and nine times. V is TRBV5-1 and J is TRBJ2-1; possible D gene TRBD2, 5 bases. Trimming took 9 bases from V and 0 from J, leaving 16 bases between them. The CDR3 is made up of 15 amino acids. From germline, CDR1 is SGHRS and CDR2 YFSETQ. CDR3 in amino acids: CATSEAASSYNEQFF. The DNA for the CDR3 is TGCGCCACCTCGGAGGCGGCGAGCTCCTACAATGAGCAGTTCTTC.

There are a few counts of this clonotype. The chain carries TRBV20-1 and TRBJ2-7; TRBD1 matches 9 bases. The CDR3 is 14 residues long. J was trimmed by 3 bases and V by 6 bases; bases with no gene match: 9. Looked up from germline, CDR1 is DFQATT and CDR2 is SNEGSKA (reference sequence). CDR3 protein: CSAAPTGGFYEQYF. The CDR3 DNA reads TGCAGTGCGGCGCCGACAGGGGGATTCTACGAGCAGTACTTC.

The sample holds many counts of this clonotype. The rearrangement links TRBV20-1 to TRBJ1-2; no clear D. Germline V gives CDR1 DFQATT, CDR2 SNEGSKA (reference sequence). The V gene lost 1 base and the J gene lost 2 bases, with 11 bases spanning the gap. The CDR3 has 14 amino acids. CDR3 region: CSARVGPKNYGYTF. The CDR3 bases are TGCAGTGCTAGAGTGGGCCCAAAGAACTATGGCTACACCTTC.

The chain recombines TRBV27 with TRBJ2-1; 13 nucleotides line up with TRBD2. The trim removed 6 bases at V and 8 bases at J, leaving 16 bases unmatched. CDR3 length: 18 residues. Germline V gene data show CDR1 as MNHEY and CDR2 as SMNVEV (reference sequence). CDR3 in DNA: TGTGCCAGCAGCCCAAGGCCCGTACTAGCGGGGGGGATGGATGAGCAGTTCTTC. It is translated as CASSPRPVLAGGMDEQFF.

This clonotype was counted a few times. The V and J genes are TRBV10-3 and TRBJ2-3; D is ambiguous. Germline-derived CDR1 and CDR2 are ENHRY and SYGVKD. The CDR3 contains 16 residues. Trimming cost V 0 bases and J 3 bases, with 13 bases left between them. The CDR3 reads CAISESGSGTTDTQYF. The CDR3 DNA follows: TGTGCCATCAGTGAGTCTGGCAGTGGCACTACAGATACGCAGTATTTT.

This clonotype was observed many times. V gene TRBV10-3 combines with J gene TRBJ2-7; 13 bases agree with TRBD2. The CDR3 has 13 residues. V gave up 9 bases and J gave up 6 bases; unmatched junction bases: 5. Germline loops: CDR1 ENHRY, CDR2 SYGVKD. The CDR3 DNA follows: TGTGCCATAGGGACTAGCGGGGATGGCGAGCAGTACTTC. Translated: CAIGTSGDGEQYF.

This chain links TRBV12-3 or TRBV12-4 with TRBJ2-7; TRBD1 matches at 7 bases. There are 12 residues in the CDR3. V dropped 9 bases and J dropped 7; count of bases not matched to a gene: 9. The CDR3, as DNA: TGTGCCAGTTTGAAGGGGGCTGGGGAGCAGTACTTC. It specifies CASLKGAGEQYF.

The rearrangement links TRBV27 to TRBJ2-3, with no clear D. V shed 2 bases and J shed 5 bases, with 8 bases lying between them. The germline gives CDR1 MNHEY, CDR2 SMNVEV (reference sequence). This CDR3 spans 13 amino acids. In DNA, the CDR3 is TGTGCCAGCAGTTTAGGGCATCAAGATACGCAGTATTTT. It codes for CASSLGHQDTQYF.

This clonotype was counted many times. The chain combines TRBV6-1 with TRBJ1-2; no clear D gene. The CDR3 is 16 amino acids. Trimming pared 6 bases from V and 4 bases from J, leaving 21 bases between. Germline CDR1 MNHNS, CDR2 SASEGT. The CDR3 DNA is TGTGCCAGCAGCACCTACGTTGGAGGGCTCGTCTATGGCTACACCTTC. Translating it yields CASSTYVGGLVYGYTF.

This clonotype was recorded many times. This chain connects TRBV15 to TRBJ2-3; D gene ambiguous. The length of the CDR3 is 15 residues. V was cut by 3 bases and J by 9 bases, with 19 bases left in between. Germline values: CDR1 LNHNV, CDR2 YYDKDF (reference sequence). CDR3 amino acids: CATSSLIDRLGTQYF. The CDR3, as DNA: TGTGCCACCAGCAGCTTGATAGACCGGTTGGGGACGCAGTATTTT.

This clonotype showed up just a few times. V is TRBV5-5 and J is TRBJ2-7; 8 bases are shared with TRBD2. J gave up 2 bases and V 2 bases, and 15 bases lay outside the gene matches. The germline CDR1 and CDR2 sequences are SGHKS and YYEKEE (reference sequence). This CDR3 contains 18 residues. The CDR3 here is CASSFFPLEGGRTYEQYF. In DNA form, the CDR3 reads TGTGCCAGCAGCTTTTTTCCTCTAGAAGGCGGGAGGACCTACGAGCAGTACTTC.

This clonotype was recorded at least ten times. This sequence joins TRBV5-1 and TRBJ2-7; 11 positions agree with TRBD1. This CDR3 has 14 amino acids. The germline CDR1 and CDR2 sequences are SGHRS and YFSETQ. The trim removed 1 base at V and 6 bases at J, leaving 3 bases unmatched. The CDR3 loop reads CASSLRTGGFEQYF. CDR3 DNA sequence: TGCGCCAGCAGCTTGCGGACAGGGGGCTTCGAGCAGTACTTC. The full variable domain, completed using reference TRBV5-1 and TRBJ2-7, is KAGVTQTPRYLIKTRGQQVTLSCSPISGHRSVSWYQQTPGQGLQFLFEYFSETQRNKGNFPGRFSGRQFSNSRSEMNVSTLELGDSALYLCASSLRTGGFEQYFGPGTRLTVT.

This clonotype was recorded many times. The rearrangement uses TRBV20-1 and TRBJ2-2; tentatively, D is TRBD1 or TRBD2 (5 bases each). V shed 3 bases and J shed 0 bases, with 11 bases lying between them. Germline values: CDR1 DFQATT, CDR2 SNEGSKA (reference sequence). The CDR3 is made up of 15 amino acids. CDR3: CSARGPPSNTGELFF. DNA for the CDR3: TGCAGTGCTAGGGGACCGCCCTCGAACACCGGGGAGCTGTTTTTT.

Ten or more counts support this clonotype. The J gene is TRBJ2-1, the V gene TRBV20-1; 11 bases fit TRBD2. CDR1 DFQATT and CDR2 SNEGSKA come from the germline V gene (reference sequence). The CDR3 totals 17 residues. The V segment lost 3 bases and the J segment 5 bases; nucleotides outside the gene matches: 12. Written as DNA, the CDR3 is TGCAGTGCTAGCCCTAGCGGGGGGTCTACGCGCCACAATGAGCAGTTCTTC. Translated: CSASPSGGSTRHNEQFF.

This rearrangement joins TRBV4-1 to TRBJ2-1, with 9 bases lining up with TRBD1. Germline CDR1 MGHRA, CDR2 YSYEKL. With 1 base clipped from V and 1 base from J, the junction kept 11 bases outside the gene matches. This CDR3 comprises 19 residues. The CDR3 bases are TGCGCCAGCAGCCAAGGGCCAGGACAGGGGTGGGTTTCCTACAATGAGCAGTTCTTC. Its protein product is CASSQGPGQGWVSYNEQFF.

This clonotype was picked up a small number of times. V gene TRBV7-2 combines with J gene TRBJ2-1; 10 bases agree with TRBD2. J was trimmed by 7 bases and V by 5 bases; bases with no gene match: 8. Germline CDR1 is SGHTA and CDR2 is FQGNSA. There are 15 residues in the CDR3. CDR3 coding DNA: TGTGCCAGCAGCCCTAAAGTGGGACTAGCGAATGAGCAGTTCTTC. Its protein is CASSPKVGLANEQFF. The full variable domain, completed using reference TRBV7-2 and TRBJ2-1, is GAGVSQSPSNKVTEKGKDVELRCDPISGHTALYWYRQSLGQGLEFLIYFQGNSAPDKSGLPSDRFSAERTGGSVSTLTIQRTQQEDSAVYLCASSPKVGLANEQFFGPGTRLTVL.

J is TRBJ1-2 and V is TRBV28; D gene ambiguous. The germline V gene encodes CDR1 MDHEN and CDR2 SYDVKM. This CDR3 contains 13 residues. V was shortened by 7 bases and J by 3 bases, with 12 bases between the two germline ends. CDR3 in DNA: TGTGCCAGCACCATGGAGGGTTACTATGGCTACACCTTC. It is translated as CASTMEGYYGYTF.

There are many counts of this clonotype. The gene calls are TRBV5-6 and TRBJ2-4, with 9 bases that match TRBD2. The CDR3 totals 18 residues. CDR1 is SGHDT and CDR2 is YYEEEE in the germline V gene. With V trimmed by 1 base and J by 0 bases, 8 bases remained unmatched. The CDR3 loop reads CASSLRLAGTIAKNIQYF. Here the CDR3 DNA reads TGTGCCAGCAGCTTGCGGCTAGCGGGAACTATAGCCAAAAACATTCAGTACTTC.

The gene calls are TRBV6-6 and TRBJ2-2, with a possible D match to TRBD1 (6 bases). The V end was cut by 4 bases, the J end by 6 bases, with 9 bases between. This CDR3 comprises 13 residues. Germline V gene lookup returns CDR1 MNHNY and CDR2 SVGAGI (reference sequence). CDR3 sequence (DNA): TGTGCCAGCAGTTCCCAGGGGCCCGGGGAGCTGTTTTTT. Translating gives CASSSQGPGELFF.

The V call is TRBV6-1, the J call TRBJ1-6; no clear D. V lost 2 bases, J lost 7 bases, and 12 bases lay in between. Germline V gene sequence: CDR1 MNHNS, CDR2 SASEGT. The CDR3 sequence is 15 residues long. The CDR3 loop reads CASSEPIRLNSPLHF. CDR3 in DNA: TGTGCCAGCAGTGAACCTATCCGTCTAAATTCACCCCTCCACTTT.

This clonotype was recorded a few times. In DNA, the CDR3 is TGTGCCAGCAGCGTAGATGGGACAGGCAAGGAGACCCAGTACTTC. It yields the protein CASSVDGTGKETQYF. The V gene is TRBV9, the J gene TRBJ2-5; 8 positions agree with TRBD1. Germline V gene lookup returns CDR1 SGDLS and CDR2 YYNGEE. The length of the CDR3 is 15 residues. Unmatched junction bases numbered 6, after V lost 0 bases and J lost 5 bases. The full variable domain, in which reference TRBV9 and TRBJ2-5 provide the parts outside the CDR3, is DSGVTQTPKHLITATGQRVTLRCSPRSGDLSVYWYQQSLDQGLQFLIQYYNGEERAKGNILERFSAQQFPDLHSELNLSSLELGDSALYFCASSVDGTGKETQYFGPGTRLLVL.

The CDR3 region is CASSNPKKSSYNEQFF. The CDR3 coding sequence is TGTGCCAGTAGTAACCCTAAAAAAAGCTCCTACAATGAGCAGTTCTTC. The rearrangement joins TRBV19 to TRBJ2-1; D is unclear. V was clipped by 4 bases and J by 0 bases, with 13 bases between them. The CDR3 covers 16 residues. In germline, CDR1 is LNHDA, CDR2 SQIVND (reference sequence). Full variable domain (rest looked up from reference TRBV19 and TRBJ2-1): DGGITQSPKYLFRKEGQNVTLSCEQNLNHDAMYWYRQDPGQGLRLIYYSQIVNDFQKGDIAEGYSVSREKKESFPLTVTSAQKNPTAFYLCASSNPKKSSYNEQFFGPGTRLTVL.